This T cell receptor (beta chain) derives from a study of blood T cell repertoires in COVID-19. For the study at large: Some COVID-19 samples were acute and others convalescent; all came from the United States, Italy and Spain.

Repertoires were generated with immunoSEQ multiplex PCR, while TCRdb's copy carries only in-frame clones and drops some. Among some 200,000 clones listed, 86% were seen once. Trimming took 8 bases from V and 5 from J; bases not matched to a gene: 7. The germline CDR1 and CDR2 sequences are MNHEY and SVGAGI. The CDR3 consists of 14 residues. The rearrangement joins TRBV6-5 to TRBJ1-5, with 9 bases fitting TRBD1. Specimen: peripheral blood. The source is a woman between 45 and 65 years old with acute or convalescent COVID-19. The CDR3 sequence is CASAEDRGYQPQHF. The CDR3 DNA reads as TGTGCCAGCGCCGAGGACAGGGGTTATCAGCCCCAGCATTTT.